The clone carrying this TCR beta chain was counted only a few times. Its specificity is not known. Known numbers of the T cell clone KT2 were added to PBMC. Fixed numbers of PBMC received varying amounts of KT2 cells. The source of the sample is a study of quantifying T cell responses using KT2 cells. Study-wide background: Reverse transcription used primers in the TCR alpha and beta constant regions.

Germline values: CDR1 MNHNS, CDR2 SASEGT. The CDR3 spans 13 residues. The V end lost 10 bases, the J end lost 4 bases, and 14 bases lay between the germline ends. Each cDNA got a UMI-containing oligo ligated at its 3' end. An equimolar mix of RC1.1 and RC1.2 primed the beta chain across TRBC1 and TRBC2. Each CDR3 protein gets one entry after TCRdb re-called the UMI-ligation and nested PCR reads with MiXCR. The sample carries tens of thousands of distinct CDR3 sequences, around 10% recorded once. Study-wide points: At about one KT2 cell per 100,000 PBMC, KT2 sequences were still detected. The number of KT2 alpha and beta sequences was a linear function of input KT2 cells.

The clonotype was recovered from a human donor. The sequenced sample consisted of PBMCs spiked with cells of the T cell clone KT2. The chain is built from TRBV6-1 and TRBJ2-1; D is tentatively TRBD1 or TRBD2 (5 bases each). The CDR3 region is CATRGAGYNEQFF. CDR3 nucleotide sequence: TGTGCCACCAGAGGGGCCGGGTACAATGAGCAGTTCTTC.